One and the same sample provided the 4 T cell receptor beta chains below, sequenced in a study of radiotherapy plus CTLA-4 blockade in lung cancer. This table comes from immunoSEQ multiplex PCR, and its TCRdb copy is limited to in-frame clones, with some not included. The profile shows about 56,000 clones, roughly 80% of them singletons. The sample was peripheral blood, taken from a patient treated with radiotherapy plus ipilimumab. The receptors here all came from a human donor with non-small cell lung cancer who had a complete response to radiotherapy plus ipilimumab.

V gene TRBV10-3 combines with J gene TRBJ1-3; D uncertain. CDR1 ENHRY and CDR2 SYGVKD come from the germline V gene. The CDR3 extends over 14 amino acids. The ends were cut back, 3 bases at V and 4 bases at J, with 10 bases in the middle. The CDR3 DNA is TGTGCCATCAGTGACGCACTATCGGGAAACACCATATATTTT. Its translation is CAISDALSGNTIYF.

The rearrangement joins TRBV7-9 to TRBJ1-2; D remains unclear. The V end lost 3 bases, the J end lost 6 bases, and 17 bases lay between the germline ends. The CDR3 is 15 residues long. Germline CDR1 SEHNR, CDR2 FQNEAQ (reference sequence). This CDR3 is CASSFSTGKFNGYTF. CDR3 DNA sequence: TGTGCCAGCAGCTTCTCTACCGGGAAGTTCAATGGCTACACCTTC.

The chain uses TRBV7-2 and TRBJ2-5, with 7 bases lining up with TRBD2. This CDR3 region has 12 residues. CDR1 is SGHTA and CDR2 is FQGNSA in the germline V gene. With 4 bases clipped from V and 5 bases from J, the junction kept 1 base outside the gene matches. Written as DNA, the CDR3 is TGTGCCAGCAGCTGGGGAGGGGAGACCCAGTACTTC. This translates into CASSWGGETQYF.

J is TRBJ1-3 and V is TRBV18, with 7 bases fitting TRBD1. V was clipped by 3 bases and J by 1 base; unmatched bases: 9. Germline CDR1 KGHSH, CDR2 LQKENI. This CDR3 has 17 residues. The chain's CDR3 is CASSPTSTGPSGNTIYF. DNA for the CDR3: TGTGCCAGCTCACCGACTTCGACAGGGCCGTCTGGAAACACCATATATTTT. Drawing the rest from reference TRBV18 and TRBJ1-3, the complete variable domain is NAGVMQNPRHLVRRRGQEARLRCSPMKGHSHVYWYRQLPEEGLKFMVYLQKENIIDESGMPKERFSAEFPKEGPSILRIQQVVRGDSAAYFCASSPTSTGPSGNTIYFGEGSWLTVV.